This T cell receptor (beta chain) comes out of a study of blood T cell repertoires in COVID-19. Study details: In each case, the material was cDNA or gDNA derived from T cells, B-cell-depleted T cells, or PBMCs.

Original methodology: The assay estimated nucleated cells by amplifying reference gene primers. Data came from immunoSEQ multiplex PCR; TCRdb stores just in-frame clones and leaves some out. The DNA gave D and trimming, while V, J and clone size come from that table. The profile covers about 190,000 clones, with around 80% appearing a single time and 6.9% taken by the ten largest. The germline V gene encodes CDR1 MNHEY and CDR2 SVGAGI. Trimming left V 6 bases short and J 7 bases short, with 12 bases between. The CDR3 is 12 amino acids. The chain is built from TRBV6-5 and TRBJ1-2; no clear D. The sample comprised peripheral blood. The sequence was obtained from a man in his 60s with acute or convalescent COVID-19. The CDR3, as DNA: TGTGCCAGCAGCTATGGGGAGAGTGGCTACACCTTC. Its translation: CASSYGESGYTF.